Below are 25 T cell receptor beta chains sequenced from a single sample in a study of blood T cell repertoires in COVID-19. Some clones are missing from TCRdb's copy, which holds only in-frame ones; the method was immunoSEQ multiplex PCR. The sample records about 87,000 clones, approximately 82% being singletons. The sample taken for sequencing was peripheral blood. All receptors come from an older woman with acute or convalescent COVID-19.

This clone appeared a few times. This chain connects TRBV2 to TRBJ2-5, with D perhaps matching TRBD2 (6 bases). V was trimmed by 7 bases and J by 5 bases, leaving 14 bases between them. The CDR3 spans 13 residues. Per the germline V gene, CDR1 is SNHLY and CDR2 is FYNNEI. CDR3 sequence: CASTTTRGETQYF. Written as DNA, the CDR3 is TGTGCCAGCACCACGACTAGAGGGGAGACCCAGTACTTC. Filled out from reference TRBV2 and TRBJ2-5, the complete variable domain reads EPEVTQTPSHQVTQMGQEVILRCVPISNHLYFYWYRQILGQKVEFLVSFYNNEISEKSEIFDDQFSVERPDGSNFTLKIRSTKLEDSAMYFCASTTTRGETQYFGPGTRLLVL.

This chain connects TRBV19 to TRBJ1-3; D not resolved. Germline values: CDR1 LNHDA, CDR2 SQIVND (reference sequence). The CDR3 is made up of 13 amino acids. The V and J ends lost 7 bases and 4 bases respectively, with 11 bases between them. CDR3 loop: CASKRGSGNTIYF. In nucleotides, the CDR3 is TGTGCCAGTAAACGGGGATCGGGAAACACCATATATTTT. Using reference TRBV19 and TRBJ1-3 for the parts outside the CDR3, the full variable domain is DGGITQSPKYLFRKEGQNVTLSCEQNLNHDAMYWYRQDPGQGLRLIYYSQIVNDFQKGDIAEGYSVSREKKESFPLTVTSAQKNPTAFYLCASKRGSGNTIYFGEGSWLTVV.

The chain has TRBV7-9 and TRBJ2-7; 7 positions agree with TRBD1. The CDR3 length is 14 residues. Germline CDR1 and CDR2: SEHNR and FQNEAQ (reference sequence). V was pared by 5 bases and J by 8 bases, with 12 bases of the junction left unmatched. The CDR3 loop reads CASSLGTATVKQYF. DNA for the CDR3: TGTGCCAGCAGCCTAGGGACAGCAACTGTCAAGCAGTACTTC.

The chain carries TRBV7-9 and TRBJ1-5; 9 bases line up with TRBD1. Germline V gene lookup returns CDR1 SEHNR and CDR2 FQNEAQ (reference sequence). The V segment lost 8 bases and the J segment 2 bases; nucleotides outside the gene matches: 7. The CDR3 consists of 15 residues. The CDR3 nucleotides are TGTGCCAGCGCAATTACAGGGGGCGGCAATCAGCCCCAGCATTTT. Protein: CASAITGGGNQPQHF. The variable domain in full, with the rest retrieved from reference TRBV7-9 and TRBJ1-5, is DTGVSQNPRHKITKRGQNVTFRCDPISEHNRLYWYRQTLGQGPEFLTYFQNEAQLEKSRLLSDRFSAERPKGSFSTLEIQRTEQGDSAMYLCASAITGGGNQPQHFGDGTRLSIL.

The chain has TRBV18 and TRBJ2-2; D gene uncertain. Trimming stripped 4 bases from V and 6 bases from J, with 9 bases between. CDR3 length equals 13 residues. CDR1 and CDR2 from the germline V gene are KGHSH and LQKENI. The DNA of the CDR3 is TGTGCCAGCTCACGTAGAGAGTCCGGGGAGCTGTTTTTT. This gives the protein CASSRRESGELFF.

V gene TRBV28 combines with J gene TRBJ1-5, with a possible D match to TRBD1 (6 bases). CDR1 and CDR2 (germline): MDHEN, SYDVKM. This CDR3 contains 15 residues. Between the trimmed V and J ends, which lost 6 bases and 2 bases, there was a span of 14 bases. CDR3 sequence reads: CASSGTRGGNQPQHF. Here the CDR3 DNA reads TGTGCCAGCAGCGGGACAAGAGGCGGCAATCAGCCCCAGCATTTT.

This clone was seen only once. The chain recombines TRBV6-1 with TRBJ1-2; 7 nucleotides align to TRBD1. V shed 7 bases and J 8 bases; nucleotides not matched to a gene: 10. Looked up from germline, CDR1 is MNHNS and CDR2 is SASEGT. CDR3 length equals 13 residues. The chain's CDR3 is CASTSRQGGGYTF. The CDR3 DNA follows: TGTGCCAGCACCTCCCGACAGGGAGGCGGCTACACCTTC.

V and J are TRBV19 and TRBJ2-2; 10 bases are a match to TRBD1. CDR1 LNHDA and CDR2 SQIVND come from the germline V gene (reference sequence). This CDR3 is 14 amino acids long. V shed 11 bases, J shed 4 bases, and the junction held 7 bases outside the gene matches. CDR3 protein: CASGQGGTTGELFF. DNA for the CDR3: TGTGCCTCAGGACAGGGGGGGACCACCGGGGAGCTGTTTTTT.

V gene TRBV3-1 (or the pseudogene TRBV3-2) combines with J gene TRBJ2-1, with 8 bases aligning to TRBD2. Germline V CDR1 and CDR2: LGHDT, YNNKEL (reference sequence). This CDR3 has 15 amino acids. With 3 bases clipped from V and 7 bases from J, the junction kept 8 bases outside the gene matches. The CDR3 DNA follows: TGTGCCAGCAGCCACCCTTTCGGGGGGGCAAATGAGCAGTTCTTC. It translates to CASSHPFGGANEQFF.

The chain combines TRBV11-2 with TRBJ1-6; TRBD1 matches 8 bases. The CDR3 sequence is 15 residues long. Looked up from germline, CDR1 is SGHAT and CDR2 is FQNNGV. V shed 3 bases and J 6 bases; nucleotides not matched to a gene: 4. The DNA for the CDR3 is TGTGCCAGCAGCTTGCAGGGGGCCGTTAATTCACCCCTCCACTTT. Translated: CASSLQGAVNSPLHF.

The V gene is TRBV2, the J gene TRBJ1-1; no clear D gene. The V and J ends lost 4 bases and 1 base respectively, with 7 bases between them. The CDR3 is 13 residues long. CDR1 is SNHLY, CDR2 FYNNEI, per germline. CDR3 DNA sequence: TGTGCCAGCAGTGTCACAGAGAACACTGAAGCTTTCTTT. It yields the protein CASSVTENTEAFF.

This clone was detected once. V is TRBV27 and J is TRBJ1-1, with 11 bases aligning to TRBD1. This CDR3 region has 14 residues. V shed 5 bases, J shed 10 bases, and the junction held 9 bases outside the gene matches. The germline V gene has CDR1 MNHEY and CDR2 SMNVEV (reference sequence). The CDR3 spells CASSRFTGTGGAFF. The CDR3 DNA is TGTGCCAGCAGTAGATTCACTGGGACAGGGGGAGCTTTCTTT.

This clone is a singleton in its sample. This CDR3 reads CASSLGQYTDTQYF. The CDR3 coding sequence is TGTGCCAGCAGCCTCGGACAGTACACAGATACGCAGTATTTT. V usage is TRBV3-1 (or the pseudogene TRBV3-2) and J usage is TRBJ2-3; D might be TRBD1 (6 bases). The CDR3 covers 14 residues. The V end lost 4 bases, the J end lost 2 bases, and 10 bases lay between the germline ends. Germline assignment: CDR1 LGHDT and CDR2 YNNKEL (reference sequence).

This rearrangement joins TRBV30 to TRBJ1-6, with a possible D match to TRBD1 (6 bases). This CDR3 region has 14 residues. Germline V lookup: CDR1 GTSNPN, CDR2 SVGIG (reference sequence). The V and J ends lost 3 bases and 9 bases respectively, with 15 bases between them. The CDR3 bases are TGTGCCTGGAGCTTTGGGCAGGGGTTTTCACCCCTCCACTTT. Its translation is CAWSFGQGFSPLHF.

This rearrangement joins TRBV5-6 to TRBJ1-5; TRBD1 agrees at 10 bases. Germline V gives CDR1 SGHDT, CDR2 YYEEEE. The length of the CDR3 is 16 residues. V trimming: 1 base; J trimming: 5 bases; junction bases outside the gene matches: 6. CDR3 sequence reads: CASSLKPTGGYQPQHF. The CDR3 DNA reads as TGTGCCAGCAGCTTGAAACCGACAGGGGGCTATCAGCCCCAGCATTTT.

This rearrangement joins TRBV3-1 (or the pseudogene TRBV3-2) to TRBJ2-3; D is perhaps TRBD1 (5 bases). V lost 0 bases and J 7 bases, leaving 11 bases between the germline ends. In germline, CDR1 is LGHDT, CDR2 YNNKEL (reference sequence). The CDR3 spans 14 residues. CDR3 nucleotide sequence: TGTGCCAGCAGCCAAGATTCGTGGGGCCATACGCAGTATTTT. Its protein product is CASSQDSWGHTQYF.

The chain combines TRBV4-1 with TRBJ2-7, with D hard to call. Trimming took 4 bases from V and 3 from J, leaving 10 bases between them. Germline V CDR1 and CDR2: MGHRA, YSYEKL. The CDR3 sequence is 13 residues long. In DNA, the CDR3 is TGCGCCAGCAGCCCCCGGTCTGACTACGAGCAGTACTTC. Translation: CASSPRSDYEQYF.

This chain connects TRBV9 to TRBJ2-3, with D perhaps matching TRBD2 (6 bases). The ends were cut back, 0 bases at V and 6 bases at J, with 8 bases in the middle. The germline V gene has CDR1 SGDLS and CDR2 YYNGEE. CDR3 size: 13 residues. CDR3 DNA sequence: TGTGCCAGCAGCGTAGCGGGGGAGGATACGCAGTATTTT. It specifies CASSVAGEDTQYF.

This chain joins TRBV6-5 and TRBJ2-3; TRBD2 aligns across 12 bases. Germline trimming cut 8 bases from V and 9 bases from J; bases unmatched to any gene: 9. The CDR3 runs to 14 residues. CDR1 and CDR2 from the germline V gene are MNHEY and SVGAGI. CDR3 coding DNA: TGTGCCAGCGATACTAGCGGGGGGACTGGAACGCAGTATTTT. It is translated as CASDTSGGTGTQYF.

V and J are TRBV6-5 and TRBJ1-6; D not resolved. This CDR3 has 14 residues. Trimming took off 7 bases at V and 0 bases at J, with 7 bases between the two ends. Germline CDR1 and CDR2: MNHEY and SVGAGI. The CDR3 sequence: CASKPSSYNSPLHF. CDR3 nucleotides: TGTGCCAGCAAACCGAGCTCCTATAATTCACCCCTCCACTTT.

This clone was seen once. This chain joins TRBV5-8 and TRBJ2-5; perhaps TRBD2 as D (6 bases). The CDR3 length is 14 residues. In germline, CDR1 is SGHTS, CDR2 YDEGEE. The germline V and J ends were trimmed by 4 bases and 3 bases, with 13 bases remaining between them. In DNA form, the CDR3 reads TGTGCCAGCAGCCAGGATTGGGGGGAAGAGACCCAGTACTTC. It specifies CASSQDWGEETQYF.

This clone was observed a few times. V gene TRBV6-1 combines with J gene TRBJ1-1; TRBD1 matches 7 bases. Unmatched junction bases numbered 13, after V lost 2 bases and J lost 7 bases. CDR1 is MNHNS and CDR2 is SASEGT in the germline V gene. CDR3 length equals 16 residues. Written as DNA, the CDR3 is TGTGCCAGCAGTGAACAGGAGGGGGCGCTTGGAAGTGAAGCTTTCTTT. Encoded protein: CASSEQEGALGSEAFF.

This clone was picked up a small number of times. The CDR3 nucleotides read TGCGCCAGCAGCCAAGATCTTCGGGTTAACTATGGCTACACCTTC. This gives the protein CASSQDLRVNYGYTF. V and J are TRBV4-1 and TRBJ1-2, with D uncertain. Per the germline V gene, CDR1 is MGHRA and CDR2 is YSYEKL. The CDR3 is 15 residues long. Trimming removed 0 bases from V and 1 base from J, with 9 bases in between.

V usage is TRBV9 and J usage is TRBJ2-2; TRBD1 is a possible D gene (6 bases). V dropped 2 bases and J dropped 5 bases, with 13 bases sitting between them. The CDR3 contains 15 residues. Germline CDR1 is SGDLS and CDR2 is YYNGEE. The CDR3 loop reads CASSVQGRGTGELFF. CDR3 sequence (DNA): TGTGCCAGCAGCGTTCAAGGCAGGGGAACCGGGGAGCTGTTTTTT.

This CDR3 reads CASSLESVHEQYF. The CDR3 region has the DNA TGCGCCAGCAGCTTGGAGAGTGTTCACGAGCAGTACTTC. J is TRBJ2-7 and V is TRBV5-1; D is uncertain. The CDR3 is 13 amino acids. The germline V gene has CDR1 SGHRS and CDR2 YFSETQ. The ends were cut back, 0 bases at V and 5 bases at J, with 9 bases in the middle.